The clone carrying this TCR beta chain appeared a few times. Each participant's cohort was designated according to participant-reported clinical history. These data are taken from a study of blood T cell repertoires in COVID-19. Study as a whole: PBMCs, B-cell-depleted T cells, or T cells provided the cDNA or gDNA that made up the material.

TCRdb keeps only in-frame clones here, not all; method: immunoSEQ multiplex PCR. Of some 490,000 clones detected, approximately 91% appear once; the ten largest clones hold approximately 8.3%. This CDR3 region has 16 residues. Per the germline V gene, CDR1 is SGHNT and CDR2 is YYREEE (reference sequence). V lost 4 bases to trimming and J lost 4 bases, with 20 bases between them. The chain carries TRBV5-4 and TRBJ1-1; no definite D call. The source of this sequence is a woman aged 55-70 years who had recovered from COVID-19. The sequencing input was PBMCs or T cells enriched from blood (not recorded which). CDR3 bases: TGTGCCAGCAGCCCCGGCGGACGGGGAGTGGGCACTGAAGCTTTCTTT. Protein sequence: CASSPGGRGVGTEAFF.